This T cell receptor beta chain came from a study of blood T cell repertoires in COVID-19 (dated by TCRdb to the early 2020s). Regarding the study in general: Samples covering the acute and convalescent phases of COVID-19 were provided by collaborators in the United States, Italy and Spain. The samples were drawn from two sources: the first 160 participants of the ongoing ImmuneRACE study, and over 1,000 subjects contributed by 6 global collaborators. The dataset comprised deeply sampled blood TCRbeta repertoires from subjects exposed to, actively infected with, or recovered from COVID-19. The material from the prospective study consisted of cDNA or gDNA derived from T cells, B-cell-depleted T cells, or PBMCs. A freely available public database, intended as a resource for researchers studying the immune response to SARS-CoV-2, is where the repertoires were released. HLA class I and class II types, where available, came from metadata supplied by the sample provider rather than from assay-based typing. Sample metadata almost always included a de-identified subject ID, COVID-19 status, age in years and sex.

TCRbeta CDR3 regions were amplified from genomic DNA using the immunoSEQ Assay, a bias-controlled multiplex PCR. Under the source paper's analysis protocol: Nucleated cell counts per sample were estimated from amplification of reference gene primers within the assay. To quantify the absolute abundance of each unique TCRbeta CDR3 rearrangement, sequence reads were collapsed and filtered. For each sample, productive Simpson clonality was calculated by taking the square root of Simpson's diversity index across productive rearrangements. TCRdb limited this immuneACCESS table to in-frame rearrangements with V and J called. A share of clones is missing; checked studies link under half to unresolved V genes, and the rest is unexplained. V and J calls and clone size are those listed in that table; D and trimming were worked out from the DNA. Here the sample has about 180,000 clones; roughly 82% occur a single time. The ten biggest clones cover 13% to 15% of the sample.

Based on the germline V gene, the CDR1 and CDR2 sequences are MDHEN and SYDVKM. From cysteine to phenylalanine, the CDR3 is 17 amino acids long. The kept DNA is CDR3 alone, 51 bases in frame from the first base. Ends trimmed: V by 6 bases, J by 1 base; bases unmatched to a gene: 13. Participants in the prospective study were enrolled through a virtual design, were aged about 18 to 100 years, and lived in about 25 United States geographic areas. In the prospective study, cohorts were assigned on the basis of participant-reported clinical history obtained from a screening survey and a study questionnaire. For ImmuneRACE Cohort 3, a participant was defined as recovered based on two consecutive negative NP/OP PCR tests, clearance by a healthcare professional, or resolution of symptoms. Mobile phlebotomists in the prospective study collected whole blood, serum and a nasopharyngeal or oropharyngeal swab from every participant. Over a 2-month period, participants in the prospective study had the option of providing additional blood draws and questionnaires. Before DNA extraction, blood samples from the prospective study were shipped at room temperature or frozen.

As concerns this clone: There is no known antigen for this receptor. No base quality values were provided; no much bigger clone lies one nucleotide off.

General study outcomes and caveats: Clinical and demographic metadata were provided uncurated, with the amount varying by source and participant.

The sequencing input was PBMCs or T cells enriched from blood (not recorded which). The chain uses TRBV28 and TRBJ2-5; 8 bases in between match TRBD1. The clonotype comes from a man aged 50-59 years who had recovered from COVID-19. For the CDR3, the sequence is CASSRLGVRGPQETQYF. In nucleotides, the sequence is TGTGCCAGCAGCCGGCTCGGCGTCAGGGGGCCCCAAGAGACCCAGTACTTC.